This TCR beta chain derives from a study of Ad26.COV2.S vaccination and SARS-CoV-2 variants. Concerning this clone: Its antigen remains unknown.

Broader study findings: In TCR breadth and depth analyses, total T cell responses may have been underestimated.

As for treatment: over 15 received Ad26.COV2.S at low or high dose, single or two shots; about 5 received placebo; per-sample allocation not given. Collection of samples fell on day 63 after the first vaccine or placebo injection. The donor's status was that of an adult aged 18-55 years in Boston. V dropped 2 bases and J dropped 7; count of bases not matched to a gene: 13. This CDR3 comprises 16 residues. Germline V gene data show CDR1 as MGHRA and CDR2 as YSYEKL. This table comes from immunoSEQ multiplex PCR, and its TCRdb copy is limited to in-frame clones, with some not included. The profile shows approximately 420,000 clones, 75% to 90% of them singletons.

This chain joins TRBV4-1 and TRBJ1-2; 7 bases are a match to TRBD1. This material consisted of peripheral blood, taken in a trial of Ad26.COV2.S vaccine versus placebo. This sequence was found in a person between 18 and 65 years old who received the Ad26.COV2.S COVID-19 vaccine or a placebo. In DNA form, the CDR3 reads TGCGCCAGCAGCCAATTCTTTTACGACAGGGCACGTGGCTACACCTTC. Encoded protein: CASSQFFYDRARGYTF.